This is a list of T cell receptor beta chains from one sample in a study of T-cell reconstitution after alpha-beta-depleted transplantation in children. TCRdb fed the PCR reads into MiXCR, producing one record per CDR3 protein. The table records 600,000 to 700,000 distinct CDR3 sequences, about 15% of them present only once. Sequencing was performed on PBMCs from the stem cell graft donor, taken from the stem cell graft. The receptors come from a human donor who donated a stem cell graft to a child with acute myeloid leukemia. Each CDR3 is given with its conserved first and last residue. The D gene is left open where the match is weak. The listing skips clone size in some rows; elsewhere it reads once, few, many or a size class.

clone_size: few
j_call: TRBJ2-5
v_call: TRBV9
d_call: TRBD2
cdr3_nt: TGTGCCAGCAGCGCTTTAGCGGGGGTAGAGACCCAGTACTTC
cdr3_aa: CASSALAGVETQYF

clone_size: .
j_call: TRBJ2-5
v_call: TRBV7-2
d_call: .
cdr3_nt: TGTGCCAGCAGCTTAGTCGGGTCCATAGAGACCCAGTACTTC
cdr3_aa: CASSLVGSIETQYF

clone_size: many
j_call: TRBJ1-1
v_call: TRBV6-5
d_call: .
cdr3_nt: TGTGCCAGCAGTTCCCTGGGGAACACTGAAGCTTTCTTT
cdr3_aa: CASSSLGNTEAFF

clone_size: many
j_call: TRBJ2-1
v_call: TRBV20-1
d_call: .
cdr3_nt: TGCAGTGCATGGACGGGTGAGCAGTTCTTC
cdr3_aa: CSAWTGEQFF

clone_size: .
j_call: TRBJ1-1
v_call: TRBV12-3/TRBV12-4
d_call: TRBD1
cdr3_nt: TGTGCCAGCAGTGCCGCCGGGACAGGCTTAAGGACTGAAGCTTTCTTT
cdr3_aa: CASSAAGTGLRTEAFF

clone_size: many
j_call: TRBJ2-1
v_call: TRBV29-1
d_call: .
cdr3_nt: TGCAGCGTTCGGCGGAGGGGGGCCTACAATGAGCAGTTCTTC
cdr3_aa: CSVRRRGAYNEQFF

clone_size: .
j_call: TRBJ2-1
v_call: TRBV5-1
d_call: .
cdr3_nt: TGCGCCAGCAGCTTGGATGGGGTTGAGCAGTTCTTC
cdr3_aa: CASSLDGVEQFF

clone_size: many
j_call: TRBJ2-3
v_call: TRBV20-1
d_call: .
cdr3_nt: TGCAGTGCTAGAGTCCTCAGGGAGGGGGGCACAGATACGCAGTATTTT
cdr3_aa: CSARVLREGGTDTQYF

clone_size: few
j_call: TRBJ2-3
v_call: TRBV7-2
d_call: TRBD2
cdr3_nt: TGTGCCAGCAGCCTCGGCGGGGGGGCATTCGATACGCAGTATTTT
cdr3_aa: CASSLGGGAFDTQYF

clone_size: few
j_call: TRBJ2-7
v_call: TRBV20-1
d_call: .
cdr3_nt: TGCAGTGCTAGAGATCGCGGGCGGTGGGCAGCCTACGAGCAGTACTTC
cdr3_aa: CSARDRGRWAAYEQYF

clone_size: many
j_call: TRBJ2-1
v_call: TRBV29-1
d_call: .
cdr3_nt: TGCAGCGTTCTTTGGGGGGGCCGCGATGAGCAGTTCTTC
cdr3_aa: CSVLWGGRDEQFF

clone_size: .
j_call: TRBJ2-3
v_call: TRBV7-2
d_call: .
cdr3_nt: TGTGCCAGCAGCTTACACTCGGGGAGTACGCAGTATTTT
cdr3_aa: CASSLHSGSTQYF

clone_size: few
j_call: TRBJ2-1
v_call: TRBV7-6
d_call: .
cdr3_nt: TGTGCCAGCAGCTTTTCCACCTACAATGAGCAGTTCTTC
cdr3_aa: CASSFSTYNEQFF

clone_size: many
j_call: TRBJ2-4
v_call: TRBV6-5
d_call: .
cdr3_nt: TGTGCCAGCAGTTTCAGCCTAGCCAAAAACATTCAGTACTTC
cdr3_aa: CASSFSLAKNIQYF

clone_size: many
j_call: TRBJ1-4
v_call: TRBV20-1
d_call: TRBD1
cdr3_nt: TGCAGTGCTAGGGGGACCGGGACAGGGGGTGAAAAACTGTTTTTT
cdr3_aa: CSARGTGTGGEKLFF

clone_size: few
j_call: TRBJ1-6
v_call: TRBV7-2
d_call: .
cdr3_nt: TGTGCCAGTGAGAGGGGCAGGGTTAATTCACCCCTCCACTTT
cdr3_aa: CASERGRVNSPLHF

clone_size: many
j_call: TRBJ2-5
v_call: TRBV7-9
d_call: .
cdr3_nt: TGTGCCAGCAGTTCCGCCGGGAACAGGGAGACCCAGTACTTC
cdr3_aa: CASSSAGNRETQYF